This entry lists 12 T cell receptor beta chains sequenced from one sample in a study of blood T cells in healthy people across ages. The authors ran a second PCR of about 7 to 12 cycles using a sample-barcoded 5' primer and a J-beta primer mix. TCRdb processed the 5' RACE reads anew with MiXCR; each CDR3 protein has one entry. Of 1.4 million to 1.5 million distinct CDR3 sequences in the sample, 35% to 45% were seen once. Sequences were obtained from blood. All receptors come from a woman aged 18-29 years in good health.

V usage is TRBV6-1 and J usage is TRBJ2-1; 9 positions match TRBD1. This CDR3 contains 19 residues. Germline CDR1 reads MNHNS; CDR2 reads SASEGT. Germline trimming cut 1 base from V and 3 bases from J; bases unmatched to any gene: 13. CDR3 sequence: CASSEEVRGGTGYYNEQFF. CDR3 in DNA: TGTGCCAGCAGTGAAGAGGTTCGGGGAGGGACAGGGTACTACAATGAGCAGTTCTTC.

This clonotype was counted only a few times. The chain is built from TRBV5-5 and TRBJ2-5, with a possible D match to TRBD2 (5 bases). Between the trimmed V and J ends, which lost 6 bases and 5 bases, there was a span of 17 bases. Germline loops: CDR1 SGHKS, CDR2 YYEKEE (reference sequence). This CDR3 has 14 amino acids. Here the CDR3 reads CASKPALVIETQYF. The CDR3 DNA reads TGTGCCAGCAAACCGGCACTAGTCATCGAGACCCAGTACTTC.

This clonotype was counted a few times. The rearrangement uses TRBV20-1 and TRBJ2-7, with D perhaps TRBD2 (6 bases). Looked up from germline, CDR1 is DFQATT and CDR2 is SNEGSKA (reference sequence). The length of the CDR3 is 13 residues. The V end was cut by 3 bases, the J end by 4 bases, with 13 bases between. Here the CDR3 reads CSASRQGGYEQYF. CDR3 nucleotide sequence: TGCAGTGCTAGTCGTCAGGGAGGTTACGAGCAGTACTTC.

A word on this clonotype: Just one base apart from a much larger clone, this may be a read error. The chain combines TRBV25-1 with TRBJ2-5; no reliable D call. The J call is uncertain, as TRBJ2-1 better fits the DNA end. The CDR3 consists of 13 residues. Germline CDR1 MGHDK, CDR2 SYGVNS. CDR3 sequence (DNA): TGTGCCAGCAGTGTCGGGTTCCAAGAGACCCAGTTCTTC. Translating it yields CASSVGFQETQFF.

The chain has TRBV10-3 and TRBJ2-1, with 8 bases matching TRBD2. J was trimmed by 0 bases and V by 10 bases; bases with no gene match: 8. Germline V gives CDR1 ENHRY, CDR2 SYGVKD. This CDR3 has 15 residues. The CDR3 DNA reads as TGTGCCACCGGGGGGGGCGGGAGCTCCTACAATGAGCAGTTCTTC. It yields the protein CATGGGGSSYNEQFF.

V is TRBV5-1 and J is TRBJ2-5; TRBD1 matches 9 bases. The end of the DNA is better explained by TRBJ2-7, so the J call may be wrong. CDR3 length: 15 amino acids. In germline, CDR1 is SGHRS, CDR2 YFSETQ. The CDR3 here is CASSLTRTGEYEQYF. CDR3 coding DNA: TGCGCCAGCAGCTTGACGCGGACAGGGGAGTACGAGCAGTACTTC.

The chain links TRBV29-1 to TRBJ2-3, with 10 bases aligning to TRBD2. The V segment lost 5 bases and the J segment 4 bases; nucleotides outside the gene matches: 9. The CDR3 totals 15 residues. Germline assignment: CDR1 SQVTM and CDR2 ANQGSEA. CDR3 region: CSVRASGSWADTQYF. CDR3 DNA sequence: TGCAGCGTTCGGGCTAGCGGGAGTTGGGCAGATACGCAGTATTTT.

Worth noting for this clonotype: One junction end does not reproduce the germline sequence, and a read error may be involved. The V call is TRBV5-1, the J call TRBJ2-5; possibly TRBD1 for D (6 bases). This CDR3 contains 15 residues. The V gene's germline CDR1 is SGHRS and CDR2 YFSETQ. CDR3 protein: CVSSIRQDTKKTQYF. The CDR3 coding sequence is TGCGTCAGCAGCATAAGACAGGACACGAAAAAGACCCAGTACTTC.

DNA for the CDR3: TGTGCCATCAGGGGGGACGGCACCTCGAACTATGGCTACACCTTC. This sequence encodes CAIRGDGTSNYGYTF. The chain has TRBV10-3 and TRBJ1-2, with D perhaps matching TRBD1 (5 bases). The germline V and J ends were trimmed by 6 bases and 2 bases, with 16 bases remaining between them. The CDR3 totals 15 residues. Germline V gene sequence: CDR1 ENHRY, CDR2 SYGVKD.

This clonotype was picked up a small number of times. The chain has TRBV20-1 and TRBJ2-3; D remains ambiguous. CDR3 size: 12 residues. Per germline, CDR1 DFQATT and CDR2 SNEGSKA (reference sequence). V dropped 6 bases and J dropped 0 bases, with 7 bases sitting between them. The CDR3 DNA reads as TGCAGTGCGCTATATAGCACAGATACGCAGTATTTT. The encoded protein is CSALYSTDTQYF.

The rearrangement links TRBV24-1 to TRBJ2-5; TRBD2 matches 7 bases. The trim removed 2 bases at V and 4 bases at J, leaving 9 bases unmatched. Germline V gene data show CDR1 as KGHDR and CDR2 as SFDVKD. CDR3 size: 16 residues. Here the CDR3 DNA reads TGTGCCACCAGTGATTCCTCAATCCCGGGAGGAGAGACCCAGTACTTC. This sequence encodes CATSDSSIPGGETQYF.

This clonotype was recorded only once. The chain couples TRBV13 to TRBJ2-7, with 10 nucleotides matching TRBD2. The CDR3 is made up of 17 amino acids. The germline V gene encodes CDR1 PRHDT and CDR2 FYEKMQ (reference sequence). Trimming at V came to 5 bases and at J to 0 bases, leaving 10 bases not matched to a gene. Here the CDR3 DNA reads TGTGCCAGCAGCACCCGGGCTGGACTAGCGGACTCCTACGAGCAGTACTTC. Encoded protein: CASSTRAGLADSYEQYF.